This section outlines one T cell receptor (beta chain) sequence together with its context. How the authors handled the data: Counts of nucleated cells, estimated from reference gene primer amplification, were obtained. Libraries were prepared by immunoSEQ multiplex PCR; TCRdb keeps only in-frame clonotypes and omits some of them. V, J and clone size are taken as reported in that table, and D and trimming were inferred from the DNA itself. Of some 130,000 clones in the sample, about 89% are singletons; the top ten hold approximately 3.3%. The sample belongs to a study of blood T cell repertoires in COVID-19. Whole-study context: Collection of acute and convalescent COVID-19 samples took place in the United States, Italy and Spain. In each case, the material was cDNA or gDNA derived from T cells, B-cell-depleted T cells, or PBMCs.

The CDR3 consists of 13 residues. The trim removed 7 bases at V and 8 bases at J, leaving 10 bases unmatched. From germline, CDR1 is GTSNPN and CDR2 SVGIG (reference sequence). The sample comprised peripheral blood. This TCR was recovered from a woman aged 55-70 years with acute or convalescent COVID-19. The J gene is TRBJ1-4, the V gene TRBV30; TRBD1 matches at 7 bases. The CDR3 loop is CASAGQDAEKLFF. The CDR3 nucleotides are TGTGCCTCCGCTGGACAGGACGCCGAAAAACTGTTTTTT.